The 10 T cell receptor beta chains in this list originate from one sample, sequenced in a study of CD8+ T cells in alopecia areata (dated by TCRdb to 2016 to 2018). Read against the paper, the sample's time point label means: about 4 weeks on oral tofacitinib. The treatment or condition label on this specimen signifies: oral pan-JAK inhibitor, 5-10 mg twice daily. The library was produced with the immunoSEQ multiplex PCR assay. For TCR sequencing, RNA was extracted from every sample and reverse transcribed into cDNA to serve as template. The clones in this table, taken by TCRdb from immuneACCESS, are in-frame only. Not every clone is retained; where verified, under half of the shortfall comes from an unresolved V gene, and the cause of the rest is unknown. The sample table records about 76,000 clones; 29% of these occur just once. The top ten clones comprise 15% of the sample. Material: CD8+ T cells sorted from blood, obtained at week 4, from a patient treated with tofacitinib. These receptors all come from a human donor with alopecia areata.

This chain joins TRBV7-3 and TRBJ2-5; no clear D gene. The germline gives CDR1 SGHTA, CDR2 FQGTGA. Trimming left V 1 base short and J 4 bases short, with 13 bases between. The CDR3 is made up of 15 amino acids. CDR3 sequence: CASSLIGRVAETQYF. The CDR3 region has the DNA TGTGCCAGCAGCTTAATTGGTCGGGTGGCAGAGACCCAGTACTTC.

The chain employs TRBV7-9 and TRBJ1-4, with 7 bases matching TRBD1. With V trimmed by 4 bases and J by 5 bases, 10 bases remained unmatched. There are 16 residues in the CDR3. Per germline, CDR1 SEHNR and CDR2 FQNEAQ (reference sequence). The CDR3 reads CASSSKGTALNEKLFF. Here the CDR3 DNA reads TGTGCCAGCAGCTCTAAAGGGACAGCTTTGAATGAAAAACTGTTTTTT. The whole variable domain, remainder taken from reference TRBV7-9 and TRBJ1-4, is DTGVSQNPRHKITKRGQNVTFRCDPISEHNRLYWYRQTLGQGPEFLTYFQNEAQLEKSRLLSDRFSAERPKGSFSTLEIQRTEQGDSAMYLCASSSKGTALNEKLFFGSGTQLSVL.

A few counts support this clone. The chain recombines TRBV30 with TRBJ2-3; weak D call: TRBD2 (5 bases). The CDR3 has 16 amino acids. Trimming shortened V by 3 bases and J by 4 bases, and 20 bases separated the two germline ends. Per the germline V gene, CDR1 is GTSNPN and CDR2 is SVGIG (reference sequence). The CDR3 DNA reads as TGTGCCTGGAGCGCAATAGTAGGATCTAGCCCAGATACGCAGTATTTT. As protein: CAWSAIVGSSPDTQYF.

This rearrangement joins TRBV7-8 to TRBJ1-4; D gene ambiguous. Trimming took off 2 bases at V and 5 bases at J, with 12 bases between the two ends. Germline CDR1 and CDR2: SGHVS and FQNEAQ. The CDR3 sequence is 15 residues long. CDR3 protein: CASSLPPGPNEKLFF. As DNA, the CDR3 is TGTGCCAGCAGCTTACCACCCGGCCCCAATGAAAAACTGTTTTTT. Combining the CDR3 with reference TRBV7-8 and TRBJ1-4 gives the whole variable domain GAGVSQSPRYKVAKRGQDVALRCDPISGHVSLFWYQQALGQGPEFLTYFQNEAQLDKSGLPSDRFFAERPEGSVSTLKIQRTQQEDSAVYLCASSLPPGPNEKLFFGSGTQLSVL.

There are a few counts of this clone. The chain uses TRBV5-1 and TRBJ1-5; D gene ambiguous. The CDR3 has 13 amino acids. The V end was cut by 4 bases, the J end by 7 bases, with 12 bases between. CDR1 is SGHRS and CDR2 is YFSETQ in the germline V gene. The CDR3, as DNA: TGCGCCAGCAGCCCTTACCCCGGACAGCCCCAGCATTTT. It encodes CASSPYPGQPQHF.

This sequence joins TRBV30 and TRBJ2-7; D may be TRBD2 (5 bases). CDR1 GTSNPN and CDR2 SVGIG come from the germline V gene (reference sequence). The CDR3 runs to 12 residues. V was clipped by 0 bases and J by 2 bases, with 5 bases between them. The CDR3 loop reads CAWSVGAYEQYF. The CDR3 DNA follows: TGTGCCTGGAGTGTCGGGGCCTACGAGCAGTACTTC.

This clone was seen more than once but under ten times. For the CDR3, the DNA is TGTGCCAGCACCCCCTCGGGAGGGAACACTGAAGCTTTCTTT. Translating gives CASTPSGGNTEAFF. V usage is TRBV9 and J usage is TRBJ1-1; no definite D call. The CDR3 loop spans 14 amino acids. Deletions cut 6 bases from V and 1 base from J, with 13 bases between. CDR1 and CDR2 (germline): SGDLS, YYNGEE.

This clone occurred a few times. CDR3 DNA sequence: TGCGCCAGCAGACCTGGACAGGGGGCGTGGAACGAGCAGTACTTC. Protein sequence: CASRPGQGAWNEQYF. The V and J genes are TRBV5-1 and TRBJ2-7, with 11 bases identical to TRBD1. Trimming removed 5 bases from V and 5 bases from J; junction bases left unmatched: 9. The length of the CDR3 is 15 residues. CDR1 SGHRS and CDR2 YFSETQ come from the germline V gene.

The CDR3 here is CALTMELAGEEEQFF. The CDR3 nucleotides read TGTGCCCTAACAATGGAACTAGCGGGAGAGGAAGAGCAGTTCTTC. The rearrangement links TRBV30 to TRBJ2-1; TRBD2 aligns across 11 bases. This CDR3 has 15 amino acids. J lost 10 bases, V lost 8 bases, and 16 bases had no gene match. CDR1 and CDR2 (germline): GTSNPN, SVGIG (reference sequence).

In this sample, this clone turned up a few times. The chain carries TRBV27 and TRBJ2-1; tentative D call: TRBD1 (6 bases). Trimming took off 3 bases at V and 3 bases at J, with 15 bases between the two ends. Germline lookup yields CDR1 MNHEY and CDR2 SMNVEV (reference sequence). CDR3 length equals 16 residues. This chain's CDR3 is CASSFSTTGVYNEQFF. For the CDR3, the DNA is TGTGCCAGCAGTTTTTCCACGACAGGAGTCTACAATGAGCAGTTCTTC.